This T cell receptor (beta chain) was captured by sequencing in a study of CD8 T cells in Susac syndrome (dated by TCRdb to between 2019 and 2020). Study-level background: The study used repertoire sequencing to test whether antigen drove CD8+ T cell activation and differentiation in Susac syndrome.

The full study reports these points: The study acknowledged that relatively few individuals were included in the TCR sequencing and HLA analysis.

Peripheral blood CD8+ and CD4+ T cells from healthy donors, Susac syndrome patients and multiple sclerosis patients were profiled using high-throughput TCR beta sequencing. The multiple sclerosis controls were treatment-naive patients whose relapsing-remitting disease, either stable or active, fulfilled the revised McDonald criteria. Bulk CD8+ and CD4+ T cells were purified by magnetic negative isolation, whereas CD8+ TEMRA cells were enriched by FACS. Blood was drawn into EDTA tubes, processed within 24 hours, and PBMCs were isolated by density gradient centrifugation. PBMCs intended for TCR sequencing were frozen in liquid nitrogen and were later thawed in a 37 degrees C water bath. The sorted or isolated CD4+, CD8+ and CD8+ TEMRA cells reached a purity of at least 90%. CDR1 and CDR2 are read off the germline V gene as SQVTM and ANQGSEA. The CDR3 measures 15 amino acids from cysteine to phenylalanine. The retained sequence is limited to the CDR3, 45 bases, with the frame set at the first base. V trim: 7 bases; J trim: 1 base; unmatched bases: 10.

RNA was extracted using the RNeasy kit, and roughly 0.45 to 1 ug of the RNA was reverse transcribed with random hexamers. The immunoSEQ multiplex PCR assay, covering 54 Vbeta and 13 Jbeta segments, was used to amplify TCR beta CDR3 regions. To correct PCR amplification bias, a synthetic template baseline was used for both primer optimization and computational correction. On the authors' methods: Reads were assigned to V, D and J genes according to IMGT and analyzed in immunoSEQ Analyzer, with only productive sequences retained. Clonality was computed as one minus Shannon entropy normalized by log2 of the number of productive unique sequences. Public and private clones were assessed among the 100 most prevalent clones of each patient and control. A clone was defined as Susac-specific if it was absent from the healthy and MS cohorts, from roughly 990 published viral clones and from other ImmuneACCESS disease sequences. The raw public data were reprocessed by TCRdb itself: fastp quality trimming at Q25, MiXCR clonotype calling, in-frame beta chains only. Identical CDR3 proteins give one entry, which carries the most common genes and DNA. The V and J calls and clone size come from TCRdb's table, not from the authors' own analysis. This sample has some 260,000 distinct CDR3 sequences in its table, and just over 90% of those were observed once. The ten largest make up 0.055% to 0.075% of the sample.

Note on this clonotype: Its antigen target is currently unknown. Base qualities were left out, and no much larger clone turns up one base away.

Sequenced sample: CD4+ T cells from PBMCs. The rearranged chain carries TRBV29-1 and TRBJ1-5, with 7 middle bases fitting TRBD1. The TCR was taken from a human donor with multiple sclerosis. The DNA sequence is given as TGCAGCGCCGCAGGGGGACGAGGGAGCAATCAGCCCCAGCATTTT. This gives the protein CSAAGGRGSNQPQHF. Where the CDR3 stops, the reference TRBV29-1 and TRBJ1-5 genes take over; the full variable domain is SAVISQKPSRDICQRGTSLTIQCQVDSQVTMMFWYRQQPGQSLTLIATANQGSEATYESGFVIDKFPISRPNLTFSTLTVSNMSPEDSSIYLCSAAGGRGSNQPQHFGDGTRLSIL.